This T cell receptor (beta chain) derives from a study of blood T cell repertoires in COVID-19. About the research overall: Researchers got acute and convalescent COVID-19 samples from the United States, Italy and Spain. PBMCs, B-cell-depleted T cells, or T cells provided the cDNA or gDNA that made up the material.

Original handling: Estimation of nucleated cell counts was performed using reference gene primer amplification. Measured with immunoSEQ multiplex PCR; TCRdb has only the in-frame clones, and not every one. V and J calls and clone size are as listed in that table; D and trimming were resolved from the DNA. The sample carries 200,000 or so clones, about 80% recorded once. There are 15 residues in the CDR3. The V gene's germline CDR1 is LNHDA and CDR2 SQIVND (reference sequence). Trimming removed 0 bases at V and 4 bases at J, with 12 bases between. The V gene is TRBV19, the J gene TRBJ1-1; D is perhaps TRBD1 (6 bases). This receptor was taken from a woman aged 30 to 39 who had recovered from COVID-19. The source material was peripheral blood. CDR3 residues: CASSIEPGDGTEAFF. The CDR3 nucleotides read TGTGCCAGTAGTATAGAACCAGGGGACGGCACTGAAGCTTTCTTT.